These T cell receptor beta chains were read from a single sample in a study of shared clonotypes between healthy human individuals. Method: immunoSEQ multiplex PCR; TCRdb's copy keeps in-frame clones and lacks some. The sample has more than 2 million clones, approximately 96% seen once. What was sequenced was naive CD4+ T cells sorted from blood. All receptors come from a man younger than 35 in good health. Both conserved end residues are part of each CDR3. A D gene is named only where the DNA matches it firmly. Clone size is not always given. Where it is, it says once, few, many or a class for expanded clones.

V gene	J gene	clone size	D gene	CDR3 DNA	CDR3 protein
TRBV18	TRBJ2-5	NA	NA	NA	CASSPGSSGSFLETQYF
TRBV6-1	TRBJ1-2	NA	NA	TGTGCCAGCAGTGAAGGGGTGGGCTATGGCTACACCTTC	CASSEGVGYGYTF
TRBV5-1	TRBJ2-7	NA	NA	TGCGCCAGCAGCTTGGCCGGCAGGCCCTACGAGCAGTACTTC	CASSLAGRPYEQYF
TRBV30	TRBJ2-7	NA	NA	TGTGCCTGGAGTGTACAGCAGAAGTCCTACGAGCAGTACTTC	CAWSVQQKSYEQYF
TRBV6-1	TRBJ2-7	NA	TRBD2	TGTGCCAGCAGTGAATTGCTAGCGGGGGGCCGCTACGAGCAGTACTTC	CASSELLAGGRYEQYF
TRBV18	TRBJ2-3	NA	NA	TGTGCCAGCTCACCGAACGTGGGGGGCCAGGGCACAGATACGCAGTATTTT	CASSPNVGGQGTDTQYF
TRBV30	TRBJ2-5	NA	NA	TGTGCCAACATGGGGGCGAACCAAGAGACCCAGTACTTC	CANMGANQETQYF
TRBV5-1	TRBJ1-2	NA	NA	TGCGCCAGCAGCTTGAACACCGACTATGGCTACACCTTC	CASSLNTDYGYTF
TRBV13	TRBJ1-1	NA	NA	TGTGCCAGCAGCCCCAGTATAACGTTCGGGAACACTGAAGCTTTCTTT	CASSPSITFGNTEAFF
TRBV4-1	TRBJ1-4	NA	TRBD1	TGCGCCAGCGCGGGACAGGGGGAAAAACTGTTTTTT	CASAGQGEKLFF
TRBV6-6	TRBJ1-1	NA	NA	TGTGCCAGCAGTTATCCCGGCCAGGGGTTAGGGACTGAAGCTTTCTTT	CASSYPGQGLGTEAFF
TRBV28	TRBJ2-7	NA	TRBD2	TGTGCCAGCAGTAAGTCGGGGGGTCTGCGCTACGAGCAGTACTTC	CASSKSGGLRYEQYF
TRBV10-3	TRBJ2-3	NA	NA	TGTGCCATCAGCGTCGGGCTTAGCACAGATACGCAGTATTTT	CAISVGLSTDTQYF
TRBV10-2	TRBJ1-5	NA	TRBD1	TGCGCCAGCAGTTCGACAGGGGGCACTAATCAGCCCCAGCATTTT	CASSSTGGTNQPQHF
TRBV9	TRBJ2-3	NA	TRBD1	TGTGCCAGCAGCGTAGCCAGGGGGGATACGCAGTATTTT	CASSVARGDTQYF
TRBV7-9	TRBJ2-7	NA	NA	TGTGCCAGCAGTCCCCGACACCAGTCGTACGAGCAGTACTTC	CASSPRHQSYEQYF
TRBV6-6	TRBJ1-3	NA	NA	TGTGCCAGCAGTTACCAGGGGCGCTCTGGAAACACCATATATTTT	CASSYQGRSGNTIYF
TRBV30	TRBJ2-7	once	NA	TGTGCCTGGACCAGGAGCGGGGGGACAGGGGCCTACGAGCAGTACTTC	CAWTRSGGTGAYEQYF
TRBV5-6	TRBJ2-7	once	TRBD1	TGTGCCAGCAGTTATTGGGACAGAAGGACCTCCTACGAGCAGTACTTC	CASSYWDRRTSYEQYF
TRBV2	TRBJ2-1	NA	NA	TGTGCCAGCAGCCCCCTCAGGGACGGTGAGCAGTTCTTC	CASSPLRDGEQFF
TRBV6-1	TRBJ2-7	NA	TRBD1	TGTGCCAGCAGTGAGTCCGGACAGGGGACCGCGGGGTACTTC	CASSESGQGTAGYF
TRBV9	TRBJ1-1	NA	NA	TGTGCCAGCAGCGCAATGACCCAATCCACTGAAGCTTTCTTT	CASSAMTQSTEAFF
TRBV6-4	TRBJ1-5	NA	TRBD1	TGTGCCAGCAGTGAGTCGACAGGGGGCCTCCTGGGGCCCCAGCATTTT	CASSESTGGLLGPQHF
TRBV7-7	TRBJ1-2	once	NA	TGTGCTAGCAGCTTAGTCCGCCGGGGGGTCCGTATCTATGGCTACACCTTC	CASSLVRRGVRIYGYTF
TRBV2	TRBJ2-2	NA	NA	TGTGCCAGCAGCCCCAGGGGAACCGGGGAGCTGTTTTTT	CASSPRGTGELFF
TRBV10-3	TRBJ2-1	NA	TRBD2	TGTGCCATCAGTGAGTCTGGGGCTAGCGGGAGTTCCTACAATGAGCAGTTCTTC	CAISESGASGSSYNEQFF
TRBV5-1	TRBJ1-5	NA	NA	TGCGCCAGCAGCGTGGACAGAAGTGGGTATCAGCCCCAGCATTTT	CASSVDRSGYQPQHF
TRBV7-9	TRBJ2-5	NA	TRBD1	TGTGCCAGCACCGGCCTAGGGACAGAAAGACCTCTGAGGCAAGAGACCCAGTACTTC	CASTGLGTERPLRQETQYF
TRBV5-8	TRBJ2-3	once	NA	TGTGCCAGCAGCTTGTCCGGGGCTAGCACAGATACGCAGTATTTT	CASSLSGASTDTQYF
TRBV6-1	TRBJ1-3	NA	NA	TGTGCCAGCAGTGAATTTTGGGCAGGCTACTCTGGAAACACCATATATTTT	CASSEFWAGYSGNTIYF
TRBV5-1	TRBJ2-1	once	TRBD1	TGCGCCAGCAGCTTGGGGGACAGGTTCAATGAGCAGTTCTTC	CASSLGDRFNEQFF